This passage covers 24 T cell receptor beta chains from one sample sequenced in a study of long-term antiretroviral therapy in people with HIV. Survey level was the resolution at which the v3.0 immunoSEQ assay ran. Using immunoSEQ multiplex PCR, the repertoire was profiled, and TCRdb retains in-frame clones only, with some absent. The sample has under 45,000 clones, 80% seen once. The sample consisted of unsorted PBMCs, taken 3.4 years after starting antiretroviral therapy. These receptors came from a man in his thirties or forties with HIV.

The chain links TRBV15 to TRBJ2-1, with a tentative D call TRBD2 (6 bases). Trimming removed 1 base from V and 2 bases from J, with 9 bases in between. Germline CDR1 reads LNHNV; CDR2 reads YYDKDF (reference sequence). The CDR3 has 15 residues. The DNA for the CDR3 is TGTGCCACCAGCAGAGTGAGGACTACCTACAATGAGCAGTTCTTC. Its protein is CATSRVRTTYNEQFF.

The CDR3 nucleotides are TGTGCCAGCAGAGAAGGGGAGTACGAGCAGTACTTC. Protein: CASREGEYEQYF. This chain connects TRBV28 to TRBJ2-7; D possibly uses TRBD1 or TRBD2 (5 bases each). Germline V gene lookup returns CDR1 MDHEN and CDR2 SYDVKM. V lost 6 bases to trimming and J lost 4 bases, with 10 bases between them. The CDR3 totals 12 residues.

This chain uses TRBV19 with TRBJ1-5; D is uncertain. CDR1 and CDR2 (germline): LNHDA, SQIVND (reference sequence). V was clipped by 3 bases and J by 2 bases, with 11 bases between them. The CDR3 is made up of 15 amino acids. CDR3 amino acids: CASSIPEAGNQPQHF. In nucleotides, the CDR3 is TGTGCCAGTAGTATCCCAGAGGCTGGCAATCAGCCCCAGCATTTT.

The chain couples TRBV6-6 to TRBJ2-2; D is possibly TRBD1 (5 bases). In germline, CDR1 is MNHNY, CDR2 SVGAGI (reference sequence). There are 15 residues in the CDR3. The V and J ends lost 5 bases and 7 bases respectively, with 17 bases between them. CDR3 in amino acids: CASSPAQGVGGELFF. CDR3 nucleotide sequence: TGTGCCAGCAGTCCCGCCCAGGGTGTCGGCGGGGAGCTGTTTTTT.

J is TRBJ1-1 and V is TRBV19, with D hard to call. Trimming removed 6 bases at V and 4 bases at J, with 15 bases between. This CDR3 is 14 amino acids long. Germline CDR1 is LNHDA and CDR2 is SQIVND (reference sequence). DNA for the CDR3: TGTGCCAGTAGGACCCCTGGGAGATCCACTGAAGCTTTCTTT. Amino acid sequence: CASRTPGRSTEAFF.

The chain combines TRBV5-6 with TRBJ2-3, with D unclear. With 2 bases removed from V and 2 bases from J, the gap between germline ends came to 15 bases. Germline CDR1 and CDR2: SGHDT and YYEEEE. The CDR3 is made up of 16 amino acids. CDR3 bases: TGTGCCAGCAGCTTAGACCGCGCCGCTTTCACAGATACGCAGTATTTT. Amino acid sequence: CASSLDRAAFTDTQYF. The variable domain in full, completed from reference TRBV5-6 and TRBJ2-3, reads DAGVTQSPTHLIKTRGQQVTLRCSPKSGHDTVSWYQQALGQGPQFIFQYYEEEERQRGNFPDRFSGHQFPNYSSELNVNALLLGDSALYLCASSLDRAAFTDTQYFGPGTRLTVL.

The genes are TRBV28 and TRBJ2-3; D ambiguous. The length of the CDR3 is 14 residues. Germline V CDR1 and CDR2: MDHEN, SYDVKM. V lost 3 bases, J lost 1 base, and 8 bases lay in between. The CDR3 here is CASSFGHGTDTQYF. CDR3 coding DNA: TGTGCCAGCAGTTTTGGGCACGGCACAGATACGCAGTATTTT.

V is TRBV5-4 and J is TRBJ2-5; D call uncertain. The assigned J gene may be wrong: the sequence end matches TRBJ2-7 better. Germline V CDR1 and CDR2: SGHNT, YYREEE (reference sequence). The CDR3 sequence is 15 residues long. The CDR3 spells CASSVDQDPAYEQYF. The CDR3 nucleotides are TGTGCCAGCAGCGTCGACCAGGACCCAGCCTACGAGCAGTACTTC.

The V gene is TRBV7-9, the J gene TRBJ2-7; weak D call: TRBD2 (5 bases). The CDR3 sequence is 12 residues long. Germline CDR1 and CDR2: SEHNR and FQNEAQ (reference sequence). V was trimmed by 5 bases and J by 6 bases, leaving 11 bases between them. DNA for the CDR3: TGTGCCAGCAGCCACGGGGTTGGCGAGCAGTACTTC. Translated: CASSHGVGEQYF.

The chain carries TRBV19 and TRBJ1-1; TRBD1 agrees at 8 bases. The CDR3 totals 15 residues. The trim removed 6 bases at V and 4 bases at J, leaving 10 bases unmatched. Germline V gene lookup returns CDR1 LNHDA and CDR2 SQIVND (reference sequence). The CDR3 DNA sequence: TGTGCCAGTAGGGACGGACAGGGTTTCCCCACTGAAGCTTTCTTT. Translating gives CASRDGQGFPTEAFF.

This sequence joins TRBV15 and TRBJ1-2; 10 bases align to TRBD1. Germline V lookup: CDR1 LNHNV, CDR2 YYDKDF (reference sequence). The CDR3 is 20 residues long. J lost 3 bases, V lost 0 bases, and 16 bases had no gene match. The CDR3 sequence: CATSRDRIGTGDPEDYGYTF. The CDR3 DNA reads as TGTGCCACCAGCAGAGATCGGATCGGGACAGGGGACCCAGAAGACTATGGCTACACCTTC.

The V and J genes are TRBV18 and TRBJ1-1; D might be TRBD1 (5 bases). The germline V gene encodes CDR1 KGHSH and CDR2 LQKENI. V was shortened by 1 base and J by 6 bases, with 9 bases between the two germline ends. This CDR3 contains 13 residues. As DNA, the CDR3 is TGTGCCAGCTCACCACGAGGGACCGCTGAAGCTTTCTTT. Its protein product is CASSPRGTAEAFF.

This sequence joins TRBV7-9 and TRBJ2-3, with 8 bases fitting TRBD2. Germline trimming cut 5 bases from V and 4 bases from J; bases unmatched to any gene: 8. This CDR3 region has 15 residues. CDR1 and CDR2 from the germline V gene are SEHNR and FQNEAQ (reference sequence). Here the CDR3 reads CASSPRGGQADTQYF. The CDR3 DNA reads as TGTGCCAGCAGCCCCCGGGGGGGGCAGGCAGATACGCAGTATTTT. Together with reference TRBV7-9 and TRBJ2-3, the CDR3 gives the full variable domain: DTGVSQNPRHKITKRGQNVTFRCDPISEHNRLYWYRQTLGQGPEFLTYFQNEAQLEKSRLLSDRFSAERPKGSFSTLEIQRTEQGDSAMYLCASSPRGGQADTQYFGPGTRLTVL.

The chain links TRBV5-1 to TRBJ2-4; 7 bases are a match to TRBD2. CDR3 size: 15 residues. CDR1 SGHRS and CDR2 YFSETQ come from the germline V gene. The trim removed 4 bases at V and 5 bases at J, leaving 9 bases unmatched. CDR3 region: CASSGGRGVQNIQYF. Written as DNA, the CDR3 is TGCGCCAGCAGCGGGGGGAGGGGAGTCCAAAACATTCAGTACTTC.

The chain combines TRBV13 with TRBJ1-3; D gene unclear. CDR3 length: 15 amino acids. Germline V gene sequence: CDR1 PRHDT, CDR2 FYEKMQ (reference sequence). The V end was cut by 3 bases, the J end by 4 bases, with 13 bases between. The CDR3 loop is CASSFGSVAGNTIYF. The DNA of the CDR3 is TGTGCCAGCAGCTTTGGTTCCGTCGCGGGAAACACCATATATTTT.

This clone was detected a few times. The chain employs TRBV27 and TRBJ2-7; TRBD2 aligns across 8 bases. The CDR3 has 17 residues. Germline V gene data show CDR1 as MNHEY and CDR2 as SMNVEV (reference sequence). V shed 4 bases, J shed 6 bases, and the junction held 17 bases outside the gene matches. The CDR3 spells CASSSRAPGTSFSEQYF. The CDR3 coding sequence is TGTGCCAGCAGTTCTAGGGCCCCCGGGACTAGTTTTTCCGAGCAGTACTTC.

The CDR3 DNA reads TGTGCCAGTACCCCCCGCGGTATGAGAGAGACCCAGTACTTC. Its translation is CASTPRGMRETQYF. The chain uses TRBV19 and TRBJ2-5; D ambiguous. The CDR3 loop spans 14 amino acids. Trimming removed 7 bases from V and 4 bases from J, with 16 bases in between. The germline V gene has CDR1 LNHDA and CDR2 SQIVND (reference sequence).

The chain is built from TRBV15 and TRBJ2-1; 10 nucleotides match TRBD2. Germline loops: CDR1 LNHNV, CDR2 YYDKDF (reference sequence). With 5 bases clipped from V and 6 bases from J, the junction kept 7 bases outside the gene matches. The CDR3 loop spans 15 amino acids. CDR3 DNA sequence: TGTGCCACCAGCCCGACTAGCGGGCTTGTCAATGAGCAGTTCTTC. Encoded protein: CATSPTSGLVNEQFF.

The chain links TRBV28 to TRBJ2-1, with 7 nucleotides matching TRBD2. This CDR3 has 16 residues. Germline CDR1 MDHEN, CDR2 SYDVKM. V lost 1 base to trimming and J lost 3 bases; unmatched junction nucleotides: 6. CDR3 sequence reads: CASSLYAGAHYNEQFF. The CDR3 DNA sequence: TGTGCCAGCAGTTTATATGCGGGAGCCCACTACAATGAGCAGTTCTTC.

This clone was detected a few times. This chain uses TRBV4-3 with TRBJ2-7, with a tentative D call TRBD2 (6 bases). The CDR3 length is 13 residues. Trimming removed 1 base from V and 2 bases from J, with 6 bases in between. Germline values: CDR1 LGHNA, CDR2 YSLEER. The CDR3 sequence: CASSQGLAYEQYF. Written as DNA, the CDR3 is TGCGCCAGCAGCCAAGGACTAGCCTACGAGCAGTACTTC.

This chain links TRBV7-2 with TRBJ2-2; 12 nucleotides align to TRBD2. CDR3 length: 18 amino acids. CDR1 and CDR2 (germline): SGHTA, FQGNSA. V shed 1 base and J 5 bases; nucleotides not matched to a gene: 8. CDR3 nucleotides: TGTGCCAGCAGCTTAGTGACTAGCGGGAGCCTACAAACCGGGGAGCTGTTTTTT. It yields the protein CASSLVTSGSLQTGELFF.

The V gene is TRBV27, the J gene TRBJ2-7; the match to TRBD1 covers 7 bases. CDR3 length: 14 amino acids. Germline V CDR1 and CDR2: MNHEY, SMNVEV (reference sequence). Germline trimming cut 2 bases from V and 6 bases from J; bases unmatched to any gene: 7. CDR3 sequence reads: CASSLRGGWGEQYF. The CDR3 coding sequence is TGTGCCAGCAGTTTACGAGGGGGCTGGGGCGAGCAGTACTTC.

The chain recombines TRBV28 with TRBJ2-7, with 10 positions matching TRBD2. Germline values: CDR1 MDHEN, CDR2 SYDVKM. The CDR3 spans 15 residues. V shed 6 bases and J 6 bases; nucleotides not matched to a gene: 11. The CDR3 reads CASRPIAGGRAEQYF. The CDR3 bases are TGTGCCAGCAGGCCTATAGCGGGAGGACGTGCCGAGCAGTACTTC.

V usage is TRBV5-6 and J usage is TRBJ2-7; 14 nucleotides align to TRBD2. The germline CDR1 and CDR2 sequences are SGHDT and YYEEEE. V lost 3 bases, J lost 2 bases, and 7 bases stayed unmatched. The CDR3 consists of 17 residues. The DNA for the CDR3 is TGTGCCAGCAGCTCCACCCCGGGACTAGCGGGAGCCTACGAGCAGTACTTC. Its protein product is CASSSTPGLAGAYEQYF.